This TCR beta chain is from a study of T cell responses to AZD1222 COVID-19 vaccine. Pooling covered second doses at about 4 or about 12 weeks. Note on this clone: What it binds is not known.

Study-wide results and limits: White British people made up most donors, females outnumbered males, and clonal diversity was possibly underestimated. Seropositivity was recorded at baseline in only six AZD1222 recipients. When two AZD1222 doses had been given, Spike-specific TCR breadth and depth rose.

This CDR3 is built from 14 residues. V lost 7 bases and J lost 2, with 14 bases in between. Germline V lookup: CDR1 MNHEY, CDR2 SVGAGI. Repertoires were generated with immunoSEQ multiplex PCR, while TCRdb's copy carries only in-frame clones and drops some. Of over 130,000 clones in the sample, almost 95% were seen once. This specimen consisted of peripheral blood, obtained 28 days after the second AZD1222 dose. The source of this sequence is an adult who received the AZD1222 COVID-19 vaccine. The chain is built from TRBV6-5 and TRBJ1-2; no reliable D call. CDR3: CASISPGVNYGYTF. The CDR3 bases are TGTGCCAGCATCTCCCCCGGGGTCAACTATGGCTACACCTTC.